This T cell receptor (beta chain) was sequenced for a study of blood T cells in healthy people across ages. Study conclusions and caveats: Across the age range, TCR beta diversity per million T cells fell in a roughly linear way.

This clonotype showed up just a few times. Antigen: not known. A J-beta primer mix and a sample-barcoded 5' primer were used in a second PCR of about 7 to 12 cycles. TCRdb processed the 5' RACE reads anew with MiXCR; each CDR3 protein has one entry. The sample lists approximately 1.5 million distinct CDR3 sequences; almost 35% were seen once. Trimming cost V 10 bases and J 10 bases; bases outside gene matches: 7. This CDR3 region has 12 residues. This sequence originates from a woman in her twenties or thirties in good health. Sequences were obtained from blood. The chain joins TRBV12-3 or TRBV12-4 to TRBJ1-4; TRBD1 matches 9 bases. The CDR3 DNA reads TGTGCCACCGCGACAGGGGGTGGAAAACTGTTTTTT. Translation: CATATGGGKLFF.